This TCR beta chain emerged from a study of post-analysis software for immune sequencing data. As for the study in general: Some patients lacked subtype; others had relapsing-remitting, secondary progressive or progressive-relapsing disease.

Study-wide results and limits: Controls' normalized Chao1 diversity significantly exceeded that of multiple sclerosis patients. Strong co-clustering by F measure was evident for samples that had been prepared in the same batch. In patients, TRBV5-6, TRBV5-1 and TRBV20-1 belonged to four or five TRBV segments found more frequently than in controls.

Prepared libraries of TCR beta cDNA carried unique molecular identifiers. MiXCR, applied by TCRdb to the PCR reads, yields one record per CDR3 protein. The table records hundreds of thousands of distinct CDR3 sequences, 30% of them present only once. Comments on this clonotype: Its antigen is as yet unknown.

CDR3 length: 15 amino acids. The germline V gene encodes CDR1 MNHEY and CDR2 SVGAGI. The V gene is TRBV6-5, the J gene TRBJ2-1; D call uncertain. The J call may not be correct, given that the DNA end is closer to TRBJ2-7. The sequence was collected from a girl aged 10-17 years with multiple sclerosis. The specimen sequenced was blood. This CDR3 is CASSPCTTLVYEQYF. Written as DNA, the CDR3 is TGTGCCAGCAGTCCTTGTACAACTTTAGTCTACGAGCAGTACTTC.